The entry below gives a single T cell receptor beta chain sequence along with its context. Germline lookup yields CDR1 MDHEN and CDR2 SYDVKM. This CDR3 comprises 18 residues. The V and J ends lost 0 bases and 5 bases respectively, with 19 bases between them. From the 5' RACE reads, TCRdb called clonotypes with MiXCR, one entry per CDR3 protein. The sample includes about 60,000 distinct CDR3 sequences, around 16% of them seen just once. These data originate in a study of T cells of healthy individuals. This chain links TRBV28 with TRBJ2-2; D ambiguous. The TCR comes from a human donor in good health. For the CDR3, the DNA is TGTGCCAGCAGTTTATGGCCATCGGGTACCATCTCTACCGGGGAGCTGTTTTTT. Amino acids: CASSLWPSGTISTGELFF.